The sequence of this TCR beta chain was determined in a study of blood T cell repertoires in COVID-19. Study context: The United States, Italy and Spain provided the acute and convalescent COVID-19 samples.

Sequenced by immunoSEQ multiplex PCR; TCRdb stores in-frame clones only, minus some. The sample consists of under 150,000 clones, 85% of them appearing once. Germline CDR1 reads SGHVS; CDR2 reads FQNEAQ. Trimming pared 4 bases from V and 7 bases from J, leaving 16 bases between. This CDR3 has 15 amino acids. The V gene is TRBV7-8, the J gene TRBJ1-4; maybe TRBD1 (5 bases). This TCR came from a human donor in a cohort sampled during active COVID-19. Sequenced sample: peripheral blood. CDR3 nucleotide sequence: TGTGCCAGCAGCTCCGGCACGGGACTTATTGAAAAACTGTTTTTT. Its protein product is CASSSGTGLIEKLFF.